This TCR beta chain is from a study of radiotherapy plus CTLA-4 blockade in lung cancer. Turning to the study itself: Objective responses were seen in more than 15% of patients, disease control in over 25%. Overall study findings and caveats: Radiotherapy plus ipilimumab was followed by expansion in blood of tumor-derived TCR clones.

The CDR3 runs 17 residues. V gave up 3 bases and J gave up 6 bases; unmatched junction bases: 8. Looked up from germline, CDR1 is SGHNT and CDR2 is YYREEE (reference sequence). A note on this clone: The antigen remains unidentified.

Only in-frame clones appear in the TCRdb table, and some are missing; sequencing was by immunoSEQ multiplex PCR. The table lists roughly 75,000 clones, approximately 80% of them singletons. Specimen: peripheral blood, collected from a patient treated with radiotherapy plus ipilimumab. This chain joins TRBV5-4 and TRBJ2-3; 15 bases agree with TRBD2. This sequence was found in a human donor with non-small cell lung cancer who had stable disease on radiotherapy plus ipilimumab. CDR3 residues: CASSSGTSGRTGDTQYF. CDR3 DNA: TGTGCCAGCAGCTCCGGGACTAGCGGGAGGACAGGGGATACGCAGTATTTT.